This T cell receptor (beta chain) was captured in a study of blood T cell repertoires in COVID-19. Assay used: immunoSEQ multiplex PCR; TCRdb lists only in-frame clones, some missing. The sample holds roughly 200,000 clones, about 80% seen once. This clone counts as medium-sized. The CDR3 sequence is 17 residues long. V lost 3 bases to trimming and J lost 0 bases; unmatched junction nucleotides: 3. The germline V gene has CDR1 MNHEY and CDR2 SMNVEV (reference sequence). This clonotype was sampled from a man aged 60 to 75 with acute or convalescent COVID-19. The specimen sequenced was peripheral blood. The chain has TRBV27 and TRBJ2-1; 12 nucleotides line up with TRBD2. CDR3 coding DNA: TGTGCCAGCAGTTTCCCGACTAGCGGGAGCTCCTACAATGAGCAGTTCTTC. Protein sequence: CASSFPTSGSSYNEQFF.